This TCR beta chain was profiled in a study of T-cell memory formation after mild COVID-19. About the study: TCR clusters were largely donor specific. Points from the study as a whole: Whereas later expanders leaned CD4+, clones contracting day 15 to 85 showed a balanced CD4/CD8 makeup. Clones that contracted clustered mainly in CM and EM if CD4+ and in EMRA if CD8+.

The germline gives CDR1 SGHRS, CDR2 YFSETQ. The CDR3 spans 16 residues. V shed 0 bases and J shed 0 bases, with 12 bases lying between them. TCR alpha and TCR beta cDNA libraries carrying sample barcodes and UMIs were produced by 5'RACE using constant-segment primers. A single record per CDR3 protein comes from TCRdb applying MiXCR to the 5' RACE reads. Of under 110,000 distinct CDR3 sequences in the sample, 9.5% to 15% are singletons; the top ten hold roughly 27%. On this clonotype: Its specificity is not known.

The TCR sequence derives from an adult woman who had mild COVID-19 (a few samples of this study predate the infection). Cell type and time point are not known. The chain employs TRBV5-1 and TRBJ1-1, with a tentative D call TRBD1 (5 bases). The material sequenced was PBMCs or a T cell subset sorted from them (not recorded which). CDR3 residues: CASSLGGVSVNTEAFF. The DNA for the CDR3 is TGCGCCAGCAGCTTGGGGGGGGTTTCGGTGAACACTGAAGCTTTCTTT.